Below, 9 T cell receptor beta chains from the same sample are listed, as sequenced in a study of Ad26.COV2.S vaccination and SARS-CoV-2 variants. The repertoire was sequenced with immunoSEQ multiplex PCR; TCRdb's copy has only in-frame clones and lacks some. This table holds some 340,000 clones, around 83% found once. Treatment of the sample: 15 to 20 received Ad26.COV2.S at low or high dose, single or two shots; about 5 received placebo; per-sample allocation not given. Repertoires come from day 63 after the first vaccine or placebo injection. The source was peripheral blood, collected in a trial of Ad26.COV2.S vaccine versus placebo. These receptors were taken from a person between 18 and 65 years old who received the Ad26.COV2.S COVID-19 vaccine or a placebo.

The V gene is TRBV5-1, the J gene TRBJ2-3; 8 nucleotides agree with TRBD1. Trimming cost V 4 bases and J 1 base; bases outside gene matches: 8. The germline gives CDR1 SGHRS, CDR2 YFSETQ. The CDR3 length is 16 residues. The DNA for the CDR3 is TGCGCCAGCAGCCTGGGACAGGTGAGGGGCACAGATACGCAGTATTTT. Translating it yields CASSLGQVRGTDTQYF.

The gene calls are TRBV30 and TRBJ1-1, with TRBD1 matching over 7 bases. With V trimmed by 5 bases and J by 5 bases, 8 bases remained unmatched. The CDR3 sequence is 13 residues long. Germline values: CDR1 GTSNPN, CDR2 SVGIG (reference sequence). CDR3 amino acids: CAWEDRVGTEAFF. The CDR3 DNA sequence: TGTGCCTGGGAAGACAGGGTTGGGACTGAAGCTTTCTTT.

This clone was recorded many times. The chain's CDR3 is CASSYYGLLASGGAVEQFF. Here the CDR3 DNA reads TGTGCCAGCAGTTACTACGGGCTTCTGGCTAGCGGGGGGGCGGTTGAGCAGTTCTTC. The V call is TRBV6-2 or TRBV6-3, the J call TRBJ2-1; TRBD2 matches at 12 bases. V was pared by 1 base and J by 9 bases, with 16 bases of the junction left unmatched. CDR1 MNHEY and CDR2 SVGEGT come from the germline V gene. CDR3 length equals 19 residues.

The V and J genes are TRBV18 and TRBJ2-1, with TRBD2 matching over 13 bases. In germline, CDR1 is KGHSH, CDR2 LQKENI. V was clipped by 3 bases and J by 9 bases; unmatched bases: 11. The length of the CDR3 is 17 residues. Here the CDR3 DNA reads TGTGCCAGCTCACCCCTTTCTACTAGCGGGGGGGCTGGTGAGCAGTTCTTC. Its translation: CASSPLSTSGGAGEQFF.

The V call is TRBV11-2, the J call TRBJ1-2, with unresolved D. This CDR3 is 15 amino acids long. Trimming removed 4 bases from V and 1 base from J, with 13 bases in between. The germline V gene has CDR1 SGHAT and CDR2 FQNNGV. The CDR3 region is CASSSTLQINYGYTF. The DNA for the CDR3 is TGTGCCAGCAGCTCAACCCTACAGATTAACTATGGCTACACCTTC.

CDR3 DNA sequence: TGTGCCAGCAATCCCCAACCGGCGAACACCGGGGAGCTGTTTTTT. It encodes CASNPQPANTGELFF. This chain joins TRBV6-5 and TRBJ2-2; D not resolved. V was pared by 7 bases and J by 0 bases, with 12 bases between. This CDR3 contains 15 residues. The germline CDR1 and CDR2 sequences are MNHEY and SVGAGI.

The CDR3 coding sequence is TGTGCCAGCAGTTATACACGTAACTATGGCTACACCTTC. Amino acids: CASSYTRNYGYTF. The V call is TRBV6-5, the J call TRBJ1-2; no reliable D call. The CDR3 consists of 13 residues. V was trimmed by 3 bases and J by 1 base, leaving 6 bases between them. Germline CDR1 reads MNHEY; CDR2 reads SVGAGI.

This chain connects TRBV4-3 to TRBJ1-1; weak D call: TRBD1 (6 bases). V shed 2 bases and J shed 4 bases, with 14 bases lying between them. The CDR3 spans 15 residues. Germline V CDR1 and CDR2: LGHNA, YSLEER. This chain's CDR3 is CASSQQTGLGTEAFF. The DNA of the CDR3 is TGCGCCAGCAGCCAACAAACAGGGTTGGGCACTGAAGCTTTCTTT.

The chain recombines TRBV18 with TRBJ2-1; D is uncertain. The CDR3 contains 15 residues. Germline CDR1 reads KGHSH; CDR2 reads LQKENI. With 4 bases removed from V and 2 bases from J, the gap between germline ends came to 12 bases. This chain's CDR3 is CASSLGQTAYNEQFF. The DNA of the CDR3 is TGTGCCAGCTCACTCGGCCAAACCGCCTACAATGAGCAGTTCTTC.